Below are 15 T cell receptor beta chains sequenced from a single sample in a study of blood T cell repertoires in COVID-19. The data were produced by immunoSEQ multiplex PCR, yet TCRdb's version contains in-frame clones alone and is incomplete. The sample has roughly 420,000 clones; 70% to 90% are singletons. Material for sequencing was PBMCs or T cells enriched from blood (not recorded which). Every receptor here comes from a woman aged 25 to 39 with acute COVID-19.

This clone was counted once. The chain is built from TRBV11-3 and TRBJ2-2; D is perhaps TRBD2 (5 bases). Per germline, CDR1 SGHNT and CDR2 YENEEA. Trimming shortened V by 3 bases and J by 2 bases, and 10 bases separated the two germline ends. The CDR3 totals 15 residues. The CDR3 sequence is CASSFSGLNTGELFF. The CDR3 nucleotides are TGTGCCAGCAGCTTCAGTGGACTCAACACCGGGGAGCTGTTTTTT.

CDR3 in amino acids: CASSYRDNTNTEAFF. In DNA, the CDR3 is TGTGCCAGCAGCTACCGGGACAATACGAACACTGAAGCTTTCTTT. V and J are TRBV13 and TRBJ1-1, with a possible D match to TRBD1 (6 bases). The CDR3 length is 15 residues. Germline loops: CDR1 PRHDT, CDR2 FYEKMQ (reference sequence). V shed 4 bases and J shed 1 base, with 13 bases lying between them.

This clone was recorded only once. The rearrangement uses TRBV5-4 and TRBJ1-1, with a tentative D call TRBD1 (5 bases). Per the germline V gene, CDR1 is SGHNT and CDR2 is YYREEE (reference sequence). The V end lost 6 bases, the J end lost 1 base, and 13 bases lay between the germline ends. The CDR3 runs to 14 residues. The CDR3 DNA is TGTGCCAGCATGGACTACAGGTCGAACACTGAAGCTTTCTTT. It codes for CASMDYRSNTEAFF.

The chain uses TRBV2 and TRBJ1-2; D is perhaps TRBD1 (6 bases). Germline loops: CDR1 SNHLY, CDR2 FYNNEI. This CDR3 contains 13 residues. V was clipped by 6 bases and J by 5 bases, with 13 bases between them. For the CDR3, the DNA is TGTGCCAGCAGGAATGAGGGGGGGTATGGCTACACCTTC. This codes for CASRNEGGYGYTF. The full variable domain, rest sourced from reference TRBV2 and TRBJ1-2, is EPEVTQTPSHQVTQMGQEVILRCVPISNHLYFYWYRQILGQKVEFLVSFYNNEISEKSEIFDDQFSVERPDGSNFTLKIRSTKLEDSAMYFCASRNEGGYGYTFGSGTRLTVV.

The gene calls are TRBV5-1 and TRBJ2-7; 10 nucleotides align to TRBD1. V trimming: 0 bases; J trimming: 3 bases; junction bases outside the gene matches: 3. Per the germline V gene, CDR1 is SGHRS and CDR2 is YFSETQ. CDR3 length: 15 amino acids. The CDR3 loop reads CASSLAGTGDYEQYF. The CDR3 DNA reads TGCGCCAGCAGCTTGGCCGGGACAGGGGACTACGAGCAGTACTTC.

The chain recombines TRBV18 with TRBJ2-7; the D gene is possibly TRBD1 (5 bases). Germline V gene sequence: CDR1 KGHSH, CDR2 LQKENI. V gave up 2 bases and J gave up 6 bases, with 14 bases separating them. The CDR3 length is 14 residues. DNA for the CDR3: TGTGCCAGCTCACCAAGTTCAGGGTTGCCCGAGCAGTACTTC. Protein sequence: CASSPSSGLPEQYF.

The chain links TRBV3-1 (or the pseudogene TRBV3-2) to TRBJ2-2; D remains unclear. This CDR3 has 15 residues. Germline CDR1 LGHDT, CDR2 YNNKEL (reference sequence). Trimming cost V 0 bases and J 4 bases, with 9 bases left between them. The CDR3 region is CASSQDRTFTGELFF. CDR3 coding DNA: TGTGCCAGCAGCCAAGACCGAACATTCACCGGGGAGCTGTTTTTT.

As DNA, the CDR3 is TGTGCCAGTAGGACAGGGTCCGGGGCTAACTATGGCTACACCTTC. Amino acids: CASRTGSGANYGYTF. The chain employs TRBV19 and TRBJ1-2, with 7 nucleotides matching TRBD1. CDR1 and CDR2 (germline): LNHDA, SQIVND (reference sequence). This CDR3 is 15 amino acids long. V lost 6 bases, J lost 0 bases, and 7 bases stayed unmatched.

The chain is built from TRBV6-1 and TRBJ2-7; 7 nucleotides line up with TRBD1. Germline lookup yields CDR1 MNHNS and CDR2 SASEGT. The CDR3 length is 14 residues. The V gene end was trimmed by 3 bases and the J gene end by 3 bases; junction bases not matched to a gene: 5. CDR3: CASSETRQGYEQYF. The CDR3 DNA reads TGTGCCAGCAGTGAGACCCGACAGGGCTACGAGCAGTACTTC.

The chain joins TRBV4-3 to TRBJ2-7; 9 bases align to TRBD2. This CDR3 comprises 15 residues. Germline V lookup: CDR1 LGHNA, CDR2 YSLEER. V gave up 1 base and J gave up 4 bases; unmatched junction bases: 5. CDR3 residues: CASSQGAGGIYEQYF. Here the CDR3 DNA reads TGCGCCAGCAGCCAAGGAGCGGGGGGCATTTACGAGCAGTACTTC.

The V call is TRBV7-2, the J call TRBJ1-1, with TRBD1 identical over 10 bases. V lost 5 bases and J lost 7; bases outside the gene matches: 7. Germline V lookup: CDR1 SGHTA, CDR2 FQGNSA. This CDR3 has 14 amino acids. The CDR3 sequence is CASSTRQGAIEAFF. Written as DNA, the CDR3 is TGTGCCAGCAGCACCCGACAGGGGGCAATTGAAGCTTTCTTT.

The gene calls are TRBV18 and TRBJ2-7; 9 positions match TRBD1. CDR1 and CDR2 (germline): KGHSH, LQKENI. This CDR3 has 16 amino acids. J lost 0 bases, V lost 0 bases, and 3 bases had no gene match. The CDR3 sequence is CASSPPETGGSYEQYF. The CDR3 nucleotides read TGTGCCAGCTCACCACCGGAGACAGGGGGCTCCTACGAGCAGTACTTC.

This chain uses TRBV7-6 with TRBJ2-1; 8 bases agree with TRBD1. Germline V lookup: CDR1 SGHVS, CDR2 FNYEAQ. The CDR3 extends over 16 amino acids. The ends lost 0 bases at V and 10 bases at J; junction bases unmatched: 11. The CDR3 DNA follows: TGTGCCAGCAGCTTAGCGGGGCAGGGGGCAGCTGAGGAGCAGTTCTTC. Translating gives CASSLAGQGAAEEQFF. Complete variable domain (other parts from reference TRBV7-6 and TRBJ2-1): GAGVSQSPRYKVTKRGQDVALRCDPISGHVSLYWYRQALGQGPEFLTYFNYEAQQDKSGLPNDRFSAERPEGSISTLTIQRTEQRDSAMYRCASSLAGQGAAEEQFFGPGTRLTVL.

The chain recombines TRBV29-1 with TRBJ2-2; the match to TRBD2 covers 7 bases. The junction had 5 bases not matched to a gene; V was cut back by 7 bases and J by 3 bases. Germline V gene lookup returns CDR1 SQVTM and CDR2 ANQGSEA. The CDR3 covers 13 residues. The CDR3 nucleotides are TGCAGCGGGACACGGGGGGACACCGGGGAGCTGTTTTTT. Residues: CSGTRGDTGELFF.

The chain links TRBV9 to TRBJ1-4; D possibly corresponds to TRBD1 (5 bases). Germline CDR1 reads SGDLS; CDR2 reads YYNGEE. The CDR3 spans 15 residues. V lost 0 bases and J lost 4, with 10 bases in between. CDR3 in amino acids: CASSVGDRNNEKLFF. The CDR3 nucleotides read TGTGCCAGCAGCGTAGGAGACAGAAATAATGAAAAACTGTTTTTT.